The next 17 T cell receptor beta chains were all read from a single sample in a study of blood T cell repertoires in COVID-19. Method: immunoSEQ multiplex PCR; TCRdb's copy keeps in-frame clones and lacks some. The sample has some 45,000 clones; 85% to 95% are singletons. Sequencing input: peripheral blood. These receptors were obtained from a man in his 60s with COVID-19, enrolled during active disease.

The chain recombines TRBV25-1 with TRBJ1-2; TRBD1 matches 11 bases. Trimming removed 6 bases from V and 8 bases from J; junction bases left unmatched: 8. CDR3 length: 14 amino acids. CDR1 is MGHDK, CDR2 SYGVNS, per germline. The CDR3 region has the DNA TGTGCCAGCAGAGCGGACAGGGGGCGCGGCGGCTACACCTTC. The encoded protein is CASRADRGRGGYTF.

This rearrangement joins TRBV30 to TRBJ2-5; 11 bases are a match to TRBD2. Germline V CDR1 and CDR2: GTSNPN, SVGIG (reference sequence). J gave up 5 bases and V 0 bases, and 8 bases lay outside the gene matches. The CDR3 loop spans 16 amino acids. The chain's CDR3 is CAWSVGTSGPGETQYF. CDR3 coding DNA: TGTGCCTGGAGTGTGGGGACTAGCGGTCCCGGGGAGACCCAGTACTTC. The complete variable domain, with remaining parts taken from reference TRBV30 and TRBJ2-5, reads SQTIHQWPATLVQPVGSPLSLECTVEGTSNPNLYWYRQAAGRGLQLLFYSVGIGQISSEVPQNLSASRPQDRQFILSSKKLLLSDSGFYLCAWSVGTSGPGETQYFGPGTRLLVL.

The chain combines TRBV6-1 with TRBJ2-7, with 7 bases fitting TRBD2. CDR1 MNHNS and CDR2 SASEGT come from the germline V gene. Losses at the gene ends were 4 bases for V and 7 bases for J; bases not matched to a gene: 16. This CDR3 contains 16 residues. The CDR3 region has the DNA TGTGCCAGCAGTGGGACCGGCGGGAGCTCCCCCAAGGAGCAGTACTTC. Translating it yields CASSGTGGSSPKEQYF.

This chain uses TRBV5-5 with TRBJ1-2; 9 positions match TRBD1. V shed 5 bases and J 4 bases; nucleotides not matched to a gene: 3. Germline V gene data show CDR1 as SGHKS and CDR2 as YYEKEE (reference sequence). The CDR3 runs 13 residues. The CDR3 region is CASSQQGAYGYTF. The CDR3, as DNA: TGTGCCAGCAGTCAACAGGGGGCCTATGGCTACACCTTC.

The chain recombines TRBV30 with TRBJ2-2; D is perhaps TRBD1 (6 bases). The V gene lost 4 bases and the J gene lost 4 bases, with 19 bases spanning the gap. CDR1 is GTSNPN and CDR2 is SVGIG in the germline V gene (reference sequence). CDR3 length equals 16 residues. The CDR3 DNA reads as TGTGCCTGGACAGCTAAGGGGGTGGTGGTCACCGGGGAGCTGTTTTTT. This codes for CAWTAKGVVVTGELFF.

The chain employs TRBV10-1 and TRBJ1-1, with D perhaps TRBD1 (5 bases). This CDR3 has 15 residues. Germline CDR1 is WNHNN and CDR2 is SYGVQD (reference sequence). Trimming took off 0 bases at V and 1 base at J, with 9 bases between the two ends. In DNA form, the CDR3 reads TGCGCCAGCAGTGAGTCCCGGGGGAAGAACACTGAAGCTTTCTTT. Amino acids: CASSESRGKNTEAFF.

This clone turned up a few times. The chain uses TRBV25-1 and TRBJ1-1; no clear D. CDR3 length: 13 amino acids. Germline V gene sequence: CDR1 MGHDK, CDR2 SYGVNS. V was shortened by 8 bases and J by 2 bases, with 12 bases between the two germline ends. CDR3 in amino acids: CASQMAGNTEAFF. The CDR3 DNA reads as TGTGCCAGCCAAATGGCGGGTAACACTGAAGCTTTCTTT.

The rearrangement links TRBV14 to TRBJ2-1, with 7 nucleotides matching TRBD2. The V gene end was trimmed by 0 bases and the J gene end by 2 bases; junction bases not matched to a gene: 10. The CDR3 has 18 amino acids. Germline V gives CDR1 SGHDN, CDR2 FVKESK. The CDR3 nucleotides are TGTGCCAGCAGCCAAGAACATGAGGGGAGGGTCACCTACAATGAGCAGTTCTTC. It translates to CASSQEHEGRVTYNEQFF.

The chain has TRBV5-3 and TRBJ2-5, with 10 bases that match TRBD1. TRBV5-3 is treated as an ORF (open reading frame) with a function not yet certain. This CDR3 has 16 residues. The ends lost 1 base at V and 5 bases at J; junction bases unmatched: 8. This chain's CDR3 is CARSLTPGQGRETQYF. In DNA, the CDR3 is TGTGCCAGAAGCTTGACCCCGGGACAGGGGAGGGAGACCCAGTACTTC.

The rearrangement joins TRBV6-2 or TRBV6-3 to TRBJ2-7; the D is unclear. Per germline, CDR1 MNHEY and CDR2 SVGEGT. The CDR3 runs 16 residues. V was cut by 0 bases and J by 2 bases, with 14 bases left in between. The CDR3 sequence: CASSYSPSSSPYEQYF. CDR3 DNA sequence: TGTGCCAGCAGTTACTCGCCGAGCTCGTCCCCCTACGAGCAGTACTTC.

In this sample, this clone turned up once. The V and J genes are TRBV6-5 and TRBJ1-3; perhaps TRBD1 as D (6 bases). Germline V gene lookup returns CDR1 MNHEY and CDR2 SVGAGI. Trimming stripped 0 bases from V and 6 bases from J, with 15 bases between. The CDR3 sequence is 16 residues long. CDR3 sequence reads: CASSYSTSQGKNTIYF. The DNA for the CDR3 is TGTGCCAGCAGTTACTCGACGAGCCAGGGGAAAAACACCATATATTTT.

The chain recombines TRBV5-1 with TRBJ2-1; 10 nucleotides agree with TRBD1. This CDR3 is 15 amino acids long. Germline values: CDR1 SGHRS, CDR2 YFSETQ. V lost 4 bases, J lost 4 bases, and 5 bases stayed unmatched. The CDR3 sequence: CASSPGQGTYNEQFF. For the CDR3, the DNA is TGCGCCAGCAGCCCGGGACAGGGGACTTACAATGAGCAGTTCTTC.

The V call is TRBV9, the J call TRBJ2-7, with D uncertain. Between the trimmed V and J ends, which lost 3 bases and 3 bases, there was a span of 16 bases. The germline V gene has CDR1 SGDLS and CDR2 YYNGEE. This CDR3 contains 15 residues. The CDR3 coding sequence is TGTGCCAGCAGCGCAGGCCCCGCAGTCTACTACGAGCAGTACTTC. Amino acid sequence: CASSAGPAVYYEQYF.

This chain joins TRBV11-2 and TRBJ2-2, with TRBD1 identical over 8 bases. The V gene's germline CDR1 is SGHAT and CDR2 FQNNGV. This CDR3 comprises 15 residues. With V trimmed by 3 bases and J by 1 base, 1 base remained unmatched. CDR3 sequence (DNA): TGTGCCAGCAGCTTCGACAGGGGGAACACCGGGGAGCTGTTTTTT. It is translated as CASSFDRGNTGELFF.

This sequence joins TRBV11-2 and TRBJ2-5; 9 positions match TRBD1. The V and J ends lost 5 bases and 3 bases, in that order; junction bases with no gene match: 1. CDR1 and CDR2 from the germline V gene are SGHAT and FQNNGV. This CDR3 is 13 amino acids long. CDR3 DNA sequence: TGTGCCAGCAGCAGGACAGGGGAAGAGACCCAGTACTTC. Translation: CASSRTGEETQYF.

This clone was seen once. The chain is built from TRBV4-3 and TRBJ2-2; 9 bases fit TRBD1. CDR3 length: 17 residues. Germline V gene lookup returns CDR1 LGHNA and CDR2 YSLEER. Trimming at V came to 0 bases and at J to 6 bases, leaving 8 bases not matched to a gene. The CDR3 nucleotides are TGCGCCAGCAGCCAAGATTGGGCCGGGACAGGGTCCGGGGAGCTGTTTTTT. Translating it yields CASSQDWAGTGSGELFF.

In the case of this clone: The junction and the germline gene differ at one end; a read error may be behind it. The chain carries TRBV30 and TRBJ2-2; no firm D call. From germline, CDR1 is GTSNPN and CDR2 SVGIG (reference sequence). The CDR3 length is 14 residues. CDR3 sequence: CAWSVTANAGELFF. In DNA, the CDR3 is TGTGCCTGGAGTGTGACTGCGAACGCCGGGGAGCTGTTTTTT.